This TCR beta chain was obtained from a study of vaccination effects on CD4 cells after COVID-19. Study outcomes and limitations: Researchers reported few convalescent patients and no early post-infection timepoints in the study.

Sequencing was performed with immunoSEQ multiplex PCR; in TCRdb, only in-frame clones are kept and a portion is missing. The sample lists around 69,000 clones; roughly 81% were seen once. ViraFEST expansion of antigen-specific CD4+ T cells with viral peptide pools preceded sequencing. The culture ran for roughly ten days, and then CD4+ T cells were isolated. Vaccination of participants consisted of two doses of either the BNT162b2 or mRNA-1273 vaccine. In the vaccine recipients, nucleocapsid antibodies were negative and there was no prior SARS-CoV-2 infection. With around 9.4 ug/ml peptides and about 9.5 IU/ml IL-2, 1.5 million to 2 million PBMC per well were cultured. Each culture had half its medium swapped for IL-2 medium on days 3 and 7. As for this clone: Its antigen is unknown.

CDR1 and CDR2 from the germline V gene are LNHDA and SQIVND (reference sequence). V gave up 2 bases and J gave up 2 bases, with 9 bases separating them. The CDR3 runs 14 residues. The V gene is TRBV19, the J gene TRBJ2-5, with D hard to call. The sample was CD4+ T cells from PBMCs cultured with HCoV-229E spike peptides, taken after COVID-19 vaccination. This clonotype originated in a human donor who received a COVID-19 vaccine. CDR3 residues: CASSIMASQETQYF. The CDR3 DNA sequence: TGTGCCAGTAGTATAATGGCCTCACAAGAGACCCAGTACTTC.